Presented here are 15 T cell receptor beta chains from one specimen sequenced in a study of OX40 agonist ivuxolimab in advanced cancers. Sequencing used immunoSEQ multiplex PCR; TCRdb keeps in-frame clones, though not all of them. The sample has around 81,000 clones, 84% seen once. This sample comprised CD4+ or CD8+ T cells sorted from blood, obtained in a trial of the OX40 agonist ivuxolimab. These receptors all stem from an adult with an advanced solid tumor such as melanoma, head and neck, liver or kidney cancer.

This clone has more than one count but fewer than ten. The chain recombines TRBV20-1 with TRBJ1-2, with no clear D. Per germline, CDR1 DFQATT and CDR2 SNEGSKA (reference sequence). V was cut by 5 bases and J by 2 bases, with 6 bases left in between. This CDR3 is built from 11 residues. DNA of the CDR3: TGCAGTGCTCGGCCGAACTATGGCTACACCTTC. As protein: CSARPNYGYTF.

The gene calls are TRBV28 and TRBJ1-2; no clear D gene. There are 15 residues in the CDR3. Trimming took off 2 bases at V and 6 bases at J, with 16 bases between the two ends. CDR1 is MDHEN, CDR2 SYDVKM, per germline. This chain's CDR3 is CASSLPHASGNGYTF. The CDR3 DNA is TGTGCCAGCAGTTTACCCCATGCTAGTGGTAATGGCTACACCTTC.

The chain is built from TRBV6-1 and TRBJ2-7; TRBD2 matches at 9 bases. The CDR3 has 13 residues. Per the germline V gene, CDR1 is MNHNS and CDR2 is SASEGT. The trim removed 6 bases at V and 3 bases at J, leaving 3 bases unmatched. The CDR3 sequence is CASRNSGSYEQYF. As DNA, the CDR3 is TGTGCCAGCAGGAATAGCGGGAGCTACGAGCAGTACTTC.

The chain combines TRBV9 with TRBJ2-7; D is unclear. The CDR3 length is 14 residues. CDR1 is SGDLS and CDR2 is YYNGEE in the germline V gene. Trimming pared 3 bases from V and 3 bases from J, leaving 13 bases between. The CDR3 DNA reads TGTGCCAGCAGCGACTCTCCCAGTGGCTACGAGCAGTACTTC. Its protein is CASSDSPSGYEQYF.

The CDR3: CASSPLETGYGYTF. The CDR3 nucleotides read TGTGCCAGCAGTCCCCTCGAGACAGGGTATGGCTACACCTTC. The rearrangement links TRBV6-5 to TRBJ1-2; 7 bases are a match to TRBD1. The CDR3 contains 14 residues. Germline V gives CDR1 MNHEY, CDR2 SVGAGI. V gave up 5 bases and J gave up 5 bases; unmatched junction bases: 8.

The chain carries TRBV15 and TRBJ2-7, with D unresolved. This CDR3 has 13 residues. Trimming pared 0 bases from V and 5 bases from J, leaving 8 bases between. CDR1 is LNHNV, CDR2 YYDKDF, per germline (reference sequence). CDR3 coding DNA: TGTGCCACCAGCAGAGATCTTTTGGACGAGCAGTACGTC. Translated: CATSRDLLDEQYV.

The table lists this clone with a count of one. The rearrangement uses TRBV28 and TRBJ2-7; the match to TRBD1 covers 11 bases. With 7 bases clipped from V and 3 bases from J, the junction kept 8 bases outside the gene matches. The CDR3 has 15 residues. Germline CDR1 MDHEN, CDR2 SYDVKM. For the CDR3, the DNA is TGTGCCAGCACCTCGACCGGGACAGGGGGCTACGAGCAGTACTTC. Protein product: CASTSTGTGGYEQYF.

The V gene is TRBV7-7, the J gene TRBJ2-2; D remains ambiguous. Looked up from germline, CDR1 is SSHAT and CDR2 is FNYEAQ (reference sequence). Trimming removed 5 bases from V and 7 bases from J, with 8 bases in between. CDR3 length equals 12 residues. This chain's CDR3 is CASSPFSGELFF. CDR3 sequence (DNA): TGTGCCAGCAGCCCCTTTAGCGGGGAGCTGTTTTTT.

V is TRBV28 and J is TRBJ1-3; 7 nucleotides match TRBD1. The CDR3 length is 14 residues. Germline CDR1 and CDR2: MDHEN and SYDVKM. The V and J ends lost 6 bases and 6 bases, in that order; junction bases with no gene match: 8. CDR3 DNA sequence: TGTGCCAGCAGACGTACAGGGGACGCAAACACCATATATTTT. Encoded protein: CASRRTGDANTIYF.

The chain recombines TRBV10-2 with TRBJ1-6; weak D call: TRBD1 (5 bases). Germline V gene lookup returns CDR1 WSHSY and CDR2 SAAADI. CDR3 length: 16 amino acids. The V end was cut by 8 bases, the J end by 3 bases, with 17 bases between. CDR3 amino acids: CASLGAGPNYNSPLHF. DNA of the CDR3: TGCGCCAGCCTCGGCGCAGGGCCCAACTATAATTCACCCCTCCACTTT.

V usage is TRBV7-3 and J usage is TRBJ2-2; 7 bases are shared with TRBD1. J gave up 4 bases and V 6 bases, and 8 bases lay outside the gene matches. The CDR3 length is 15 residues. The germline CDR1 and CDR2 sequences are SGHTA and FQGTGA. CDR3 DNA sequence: TGTGCCAGCAGTGACCACGGGACAGTCACCGGGGAGCTGTTTTTT. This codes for CASSDHGTVTGELFF.

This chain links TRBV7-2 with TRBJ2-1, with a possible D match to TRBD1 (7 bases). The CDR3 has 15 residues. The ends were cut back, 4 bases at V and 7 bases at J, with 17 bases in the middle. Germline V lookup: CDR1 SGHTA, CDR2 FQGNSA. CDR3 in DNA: TGTGCCAGCAGCTCAGGGGGGACGGAAGTAAATGAGCAGTTCTTC. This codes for CASSSGGTEVNEQFF.

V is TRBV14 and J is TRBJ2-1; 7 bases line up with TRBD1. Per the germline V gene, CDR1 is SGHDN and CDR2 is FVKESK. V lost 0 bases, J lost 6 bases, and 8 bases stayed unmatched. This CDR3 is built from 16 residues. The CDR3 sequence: CASSQDDRAPINEQFF. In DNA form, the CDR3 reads TGTGCCAGCAGCCAAGACGACAGGGCCCCGATCAATGAGCAGTTCTTC.

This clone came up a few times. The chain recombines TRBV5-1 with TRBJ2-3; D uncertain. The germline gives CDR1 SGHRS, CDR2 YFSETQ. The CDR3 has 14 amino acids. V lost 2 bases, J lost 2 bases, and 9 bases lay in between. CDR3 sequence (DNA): TGCGCCAGCAGCTTTGGGGTCATCACAGATACGCAGTATTTT. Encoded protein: CASSFGVITDTQYF.

CDR3 nucleotides: TGTGCCAGCAGCTTGAGGGGACAGGGTATTGGAAACATTCAGTACTTC. This codes for CASSLRGQGIGNIQYF. The rearrangement joins TRBV5-8 to TRBJ2-4, with TRBD1 identical over 9 bases. There are 16 residues in the CDR3. V lost 1 base to trimming and J lost 6 bases; unmatched junction nucleotides: 8. CDR1 and CDR2 from the germline V gene are SGHTS and YDEGEE.